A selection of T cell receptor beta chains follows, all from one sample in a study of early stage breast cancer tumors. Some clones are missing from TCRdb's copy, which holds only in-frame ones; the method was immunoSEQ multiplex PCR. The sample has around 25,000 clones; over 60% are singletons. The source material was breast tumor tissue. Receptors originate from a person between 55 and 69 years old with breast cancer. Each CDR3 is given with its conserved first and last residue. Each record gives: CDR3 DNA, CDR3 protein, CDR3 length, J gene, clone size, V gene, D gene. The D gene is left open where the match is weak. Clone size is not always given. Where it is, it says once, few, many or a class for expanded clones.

CDR3nt: TGTGCCAGCATGGGCCTGTATAAAGAGACCCAGTACTTC; CDR3aa: CASMGLYKETQYF; len: 13; j_gene: TRBJ2-5; abundance: .; v_gene: TRBV2; d_gene: .
CDR3nt: TGTGCCAGCAGCTTACTGGCTAGCTACACCGGGGAGCTGTTTTTT; CDR3aa: CASSLLASYTGELFF; len: 15; j_gene: TRBJ2-2; abundance: few; v_gene: TRBV7-6; d_gene: .
CDR3nt: TGTGCCAGCAGCTTAGAATCGGGCAGGGGGGACTACGAGCAGTACTTC; CDR3aa: CASSLESGRGDYEQYF; len: 16; j_gene: TRBJ2-7; abundance: .; v_gene: TRBV7-6; d_gene: .
CDR3nt: TGTGCCAGCAGTCGAGGTTCGACGTCCAACACCGGGGAGCTGTTTTTT; CDR3aa: CASSRGSTSNTGELFF; len: 16; j_gene: TRBJ2-2; abundance: few; v_gene: TRBV5-8; d_gene: .
CDR3nt: TGTGCCAGCAATCCGACAGGGGGGAACACTGAAGCTTTCTTT; CDR3aa: CASNPTGGNTEAFF; len: 14; j_gene: TRBJ1-1; abundance: .; v_gene: TRBV6-6; d_gene: TRBD1
CDR3nt: TGTGCCAGCGACGACCGGGGGGACTATGGCTACACCTTC; CDR3aa: CASDDRGDYGYTF; len: 13; j_gene: TRBJ1-2; abundance: .; v_gene: TRBV28; d_gene: .
CDR3nt: TGTGCCAGCACTAGGGGCGGGGGCGGCTATGGCTACACCTTC; CDR3aa: CASTRGGGGYGYTF; len: 14; j_gene: TRBJ1-2; abundance: many; v_gene: TRBV27; d_gene: .
CDR3nt: TGTGCCAGCTCACCACCTGGGCTTCGAGAGAACGAGCAGTACTTC; CDR3aa: CASSPPGLRENEQYF; len: 15; j_gene: TRBJ2-7; abundance: .; v_gene: TRBV18; d_gene: .
CDR3nt: TGTGCCAGCAGCCCTCGCGACAGTCCGACTAACTATGGCTACACCTTC; CDR3aa: CASSPRDSPTNYGYTF; len: 16; j_gene: TRBJ1-2; abundance: .; v_gene: TRBV11-3; d_gene: .
CDR3nt: TGTGCCAGCAGCTTAGATGGGACAGGGTCAGATACGCAGTATTTT; CDR3aa: CASSLDGTGSDTQYF; len: 15; j_gene: TRBJ2-3; abundance: .; v_gene: TRBV7-6; d_gene: TRBD1
CDR3nt: TGTGCCAGCAGCCCCAGATGGGGAGGTGAAAAACTGTTTTTT; CDR3aa: CASSPRWGGEKLFF; len: 14; j_gene: TRBJ1-4; abundance: medium-sized; v_gene: TRBV11-3; d_gene: .
CDR3nt: TGTGCCAGCCGGGACTCCATAGCCTACGAGCAGTACTTC; CDR3aa: CASRDSIAYEQYF; len: 13; j_gene: TRBJ2-7; abundance: .; v_gene: TRBV28; d_gene: .
CDR3nt: TGTGCCTGGAGGGGACAGGGGGCTAATCAGCCCCAGCATTTT; CDR3aa: CAWRGQGANQPQHF; len: 14; j_gene: TRBJ1-5; abundance: .; v_gene: TRBV30; d_gene: TRBD1
CDR3nt: TGCGCCAGCAGCTTGGCTCCCAGGGACACCATATATTTT; CDR3aa: CASSLAPRDTIYF; len: 13; j_gene: TRBJ1-3; abundance: once; v_gene: TRBV5-1; d_gene: .
CDR3nt: TGTGCCAGCAGCCCCTATGAAGGGGGTCTGAATCAGCCCCAGCATTTT; CDR3aa: CASSPYEGGLNQPQHF; len: 16; j_gene: TRBJ1-5; abundance: .; v_gene: TRBV7-8; d_gene: .